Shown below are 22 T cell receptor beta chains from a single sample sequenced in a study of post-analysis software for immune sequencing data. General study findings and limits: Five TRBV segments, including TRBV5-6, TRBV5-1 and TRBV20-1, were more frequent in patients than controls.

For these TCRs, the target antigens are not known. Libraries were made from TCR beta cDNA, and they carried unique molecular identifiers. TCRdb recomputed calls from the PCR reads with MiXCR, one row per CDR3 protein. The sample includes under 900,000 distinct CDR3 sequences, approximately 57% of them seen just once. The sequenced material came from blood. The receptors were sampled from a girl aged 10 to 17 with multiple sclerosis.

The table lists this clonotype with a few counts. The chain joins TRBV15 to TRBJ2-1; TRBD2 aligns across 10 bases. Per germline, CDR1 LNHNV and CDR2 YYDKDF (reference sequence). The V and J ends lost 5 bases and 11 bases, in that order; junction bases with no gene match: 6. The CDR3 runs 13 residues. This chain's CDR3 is CATSPRTSGKQFF. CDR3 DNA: TGTGCCACCAGCCCTCGGACTAGCGGCAAGCAGTTCTTC.

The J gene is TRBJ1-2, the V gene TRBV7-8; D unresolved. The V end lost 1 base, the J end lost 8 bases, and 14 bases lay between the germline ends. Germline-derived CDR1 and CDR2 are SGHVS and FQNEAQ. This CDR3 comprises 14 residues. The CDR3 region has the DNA TGTGCCAGCAGCTTAGGGGGTAGGGTAGGCGGCTACACCTTC. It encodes CASSLGGRVGGYTF.

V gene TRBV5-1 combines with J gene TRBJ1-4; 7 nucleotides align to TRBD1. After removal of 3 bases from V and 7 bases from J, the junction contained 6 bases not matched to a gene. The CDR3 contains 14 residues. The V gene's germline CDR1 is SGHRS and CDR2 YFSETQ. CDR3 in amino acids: CASSSGQSGEKLFF. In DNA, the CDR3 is TGCGCCAGCAGCTCGGGACAGTCGGGTGAAAAACTGTTTTTT.

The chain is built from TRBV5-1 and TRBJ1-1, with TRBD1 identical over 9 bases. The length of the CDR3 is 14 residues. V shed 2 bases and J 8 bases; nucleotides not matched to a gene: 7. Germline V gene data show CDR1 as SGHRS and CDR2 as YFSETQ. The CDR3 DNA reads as TGCGCCAGCAGCTTACAGGGGGCTTCCGGGGAAGCTTTCTTT. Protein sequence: CASSLQGASGEAFF.

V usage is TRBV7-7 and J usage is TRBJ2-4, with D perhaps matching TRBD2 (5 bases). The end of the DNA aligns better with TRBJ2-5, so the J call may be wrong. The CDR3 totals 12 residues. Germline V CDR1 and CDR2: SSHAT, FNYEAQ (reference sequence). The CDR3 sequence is CASDRRGQTQYF. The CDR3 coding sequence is TGTGCCAGCGACCGACGGGGTCAGACCCAGTACTTC.

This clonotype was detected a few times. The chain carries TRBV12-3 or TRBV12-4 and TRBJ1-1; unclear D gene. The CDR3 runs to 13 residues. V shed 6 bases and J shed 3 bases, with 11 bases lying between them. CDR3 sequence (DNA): TGTGCCAGCAGGATCCTCAGGTACACTGAAGCTTTCTTT. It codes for CASRILRYTEAFF.

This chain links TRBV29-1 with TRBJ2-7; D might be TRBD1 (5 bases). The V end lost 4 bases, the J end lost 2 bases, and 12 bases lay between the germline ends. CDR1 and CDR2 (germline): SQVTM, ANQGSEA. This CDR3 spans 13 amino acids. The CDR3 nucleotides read TGCAGCGTTGGGAGCAAGGGGACCTACGAGCAGTACTTC. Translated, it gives CSVGSKGTYEQYF.

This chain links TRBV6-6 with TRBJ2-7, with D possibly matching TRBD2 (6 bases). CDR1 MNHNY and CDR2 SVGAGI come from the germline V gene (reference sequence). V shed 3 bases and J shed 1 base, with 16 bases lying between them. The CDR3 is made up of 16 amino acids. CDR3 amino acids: CASSYSAGLVSYEQYF. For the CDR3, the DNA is TGTGCCAGCAGTTATAGTGCGGGACTCGTATCCTACGAGCAGTACTTC.

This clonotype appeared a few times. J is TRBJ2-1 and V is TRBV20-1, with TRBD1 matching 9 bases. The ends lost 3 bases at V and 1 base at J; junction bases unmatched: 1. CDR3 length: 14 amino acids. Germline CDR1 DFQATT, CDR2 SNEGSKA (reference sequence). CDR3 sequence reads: CSARDRGSYNEQFF. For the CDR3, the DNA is TGCAGTGCTAGGGACAGGGGTTCCTACAATGAGCAGTTCTTC.

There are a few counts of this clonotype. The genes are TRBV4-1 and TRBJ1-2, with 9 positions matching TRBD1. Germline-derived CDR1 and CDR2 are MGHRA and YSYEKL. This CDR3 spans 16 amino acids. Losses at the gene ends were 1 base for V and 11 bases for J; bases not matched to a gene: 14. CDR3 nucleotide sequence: TGCGCCAGCAGCCAAGTACTAGCGGACAGGGGATATCGGTACACCTTC. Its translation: CASSQVLADRGYRYTF.

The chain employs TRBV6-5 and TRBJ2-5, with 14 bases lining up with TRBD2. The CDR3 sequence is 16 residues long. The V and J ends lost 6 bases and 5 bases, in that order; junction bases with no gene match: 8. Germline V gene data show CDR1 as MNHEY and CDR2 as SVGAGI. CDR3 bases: TGTGCCAGCAGGGGACTAGCGGGGGCTAAAGGCGAGACCCAGTACTTC. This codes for CASRGLAGAKGETQYF.

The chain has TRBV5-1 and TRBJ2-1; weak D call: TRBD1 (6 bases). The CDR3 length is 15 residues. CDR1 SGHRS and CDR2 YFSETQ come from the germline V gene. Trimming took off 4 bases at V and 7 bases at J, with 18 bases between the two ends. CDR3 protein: CASSPEELRGNEQFF. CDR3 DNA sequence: TGCGCCAGCAGCCCGGAAGAATTGAGGGGGAATGAGCAGTTCTTC. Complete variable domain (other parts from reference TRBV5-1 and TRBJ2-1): KAGVTQTPRYLIKTRGQQVTLSCSPISGHRSVSWYQQTPGQGLQFLFEYFSETQRNKGNFPGRFSGRQFSNSRSEMNVSTLELGDSALYLCASSPEELRGNEQFFGPGTRLTVL.

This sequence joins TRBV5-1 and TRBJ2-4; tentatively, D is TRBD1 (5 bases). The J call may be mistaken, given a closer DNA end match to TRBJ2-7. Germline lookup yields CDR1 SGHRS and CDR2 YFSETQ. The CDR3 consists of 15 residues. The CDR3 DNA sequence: TGCGCCAGCAGCCCAAGACAGTCAGCCTCCTACGAGCAGTACTTC. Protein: CASSPRQSASYEQYF.

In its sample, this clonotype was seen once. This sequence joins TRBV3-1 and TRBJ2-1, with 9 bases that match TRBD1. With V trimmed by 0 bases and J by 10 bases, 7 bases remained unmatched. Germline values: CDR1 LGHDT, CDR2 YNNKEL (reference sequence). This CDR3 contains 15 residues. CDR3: CASSQEDRGLKEQFF. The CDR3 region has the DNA TGTGCCAGCAGCCAAGAGGACAGGGGTCTGAAGGAGCAGTTCTTC.

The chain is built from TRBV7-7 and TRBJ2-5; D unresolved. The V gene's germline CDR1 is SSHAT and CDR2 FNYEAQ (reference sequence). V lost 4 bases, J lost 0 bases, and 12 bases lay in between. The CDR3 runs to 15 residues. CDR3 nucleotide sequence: TGTGCCAGCAGCTCCGGCGTGGGCCACCAAGAGACCCAGTACTTC. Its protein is CASSSGVGHQETQYF.

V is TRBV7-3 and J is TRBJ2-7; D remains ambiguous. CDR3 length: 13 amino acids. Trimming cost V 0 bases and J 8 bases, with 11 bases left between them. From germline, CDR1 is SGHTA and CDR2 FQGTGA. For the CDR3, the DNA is TGTGCCAGCAGCTTAACGAGTCTCACGAAGCAGTACTTC. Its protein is CASSLTSLTKQYF.

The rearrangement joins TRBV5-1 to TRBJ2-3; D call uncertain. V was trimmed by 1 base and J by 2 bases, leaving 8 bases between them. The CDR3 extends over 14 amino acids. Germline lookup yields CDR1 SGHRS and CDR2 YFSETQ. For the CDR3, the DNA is TGCGCCAGCAGCTTGACTTATGTCACAGATACGCAGTATTTT. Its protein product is CASSLTYVTDTQYF.

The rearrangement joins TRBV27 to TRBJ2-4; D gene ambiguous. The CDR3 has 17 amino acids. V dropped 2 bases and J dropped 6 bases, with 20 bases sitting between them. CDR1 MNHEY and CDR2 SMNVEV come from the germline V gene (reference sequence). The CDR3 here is CASSLRVEPGYGNIQYF. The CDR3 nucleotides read TGTGCCAGCAGTTTAAGGGTCGAGCCCGGCTACGGAAACATTCAGTACTTC.

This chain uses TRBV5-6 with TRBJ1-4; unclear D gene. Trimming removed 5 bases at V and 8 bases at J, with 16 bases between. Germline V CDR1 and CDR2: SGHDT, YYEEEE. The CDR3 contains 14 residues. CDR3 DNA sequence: TGTGCCAGCAGTGCCGGAGTGGTTCAAGAAAAACTGTTTTTT. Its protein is CASSAGVVQEKLFF.

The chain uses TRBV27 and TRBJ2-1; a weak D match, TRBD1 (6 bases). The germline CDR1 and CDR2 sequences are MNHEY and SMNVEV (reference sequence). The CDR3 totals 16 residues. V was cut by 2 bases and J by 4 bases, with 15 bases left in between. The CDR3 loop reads CASSLRAGATYNEQFF. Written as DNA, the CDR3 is TGTGCCAGCAGTTTACGGGCAGGGGCTACTTACAATGAGCAGTTCTTC.

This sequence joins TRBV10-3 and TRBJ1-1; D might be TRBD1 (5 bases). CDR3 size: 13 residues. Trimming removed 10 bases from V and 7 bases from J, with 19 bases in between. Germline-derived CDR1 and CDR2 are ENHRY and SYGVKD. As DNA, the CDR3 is TGTGCCACCGCACCGGGGGGACTCGGTGAAGCTTTCTTT. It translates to CATAPGGLGEAFF.

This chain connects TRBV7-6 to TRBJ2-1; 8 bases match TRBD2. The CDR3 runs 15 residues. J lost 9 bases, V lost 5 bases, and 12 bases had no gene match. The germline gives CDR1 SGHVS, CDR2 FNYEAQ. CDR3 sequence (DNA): TGTGCCAGCAGCCGAGATTCACGGGGGGGCCCTGAGCAGTTCTTC. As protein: CASSRDSRGGPEQFF.